The 29 T cell receptor beta chains given below trace back to one sample, sequenced in a study of cytomegalovirus exposure and HLA in healthy donors. PCR involved 60 Vbeta and 13 Jbeta primers. This table comes from immunoSEQ multiplex PCR, and its TCRdb copy is limited to in-frame clones, with some not included. The sample holds 150,000 to 200,000 clones, more than 65% seen once. Sequencing input: PBMCs. These receptors all come from a man aged 50-59 years in good health and CMV-seronegative.

The chain recombines TRBV4-1 with TRBJ2-1; D uncertain. CDR3 length equals 15 residues. The V gene lost 0 bases and the J gene lost 5 bases, with 11 bases spanning the gap. The germline gives CDR1 MGHRA, CDR2 YSYEKL. CDR3 coding DNA: TGCGCCAGCAGCCAAGATGGTCGCGGAGACAATGAGCAGTTCTTC. Translated, it gives CASSQDGRGDNEQFF.

V and J are TRBV29-1 and TRBJ2-1; 8 nucleotides agree with TRBD1. J lost 7 bases, V lost 0 bases, and 5 bases had no gene match. CDR3 length equals 14 residues. The germline V gene encodes CDR1 SQVTM and CDR2 ANQGSEA. CDR3 region: CSVEEDRVRNEQFF. CDR3 in DNA: TGCAGCGTTGAAGAGGACAGGGTAAGGAATGAGCAGTTCTTC.

The chain links TRBV27 to TRBJ2-3; 7 positions match TRBD2. V dropped 4 bases and J dropped 5; count of bases not matched to a gene: 12. CDR1 and CDR2 from the germline V gene are MNHEY and SMNVEV (reference sequence). The CDR3 covers 16 residues. The chain's CDR3 is CASSSRLASLVDTQYF. The CDR3 DNA reads TGTGCCAGCAGTTCTAGACTAGCATCCCTCGTAGATACGCAGTATTTT.

The rearrangement joins TRBV6-1 to TRBJ2-7; TRBD1 agrees at 11 bases. The trim removed 11 bases at V and 3 bases at J, leaving 6 bases unmatched. Germline CDR1 is MNHNS and CDR2 is SASEGT. The CDR3 totals 13 residues. The CDR3 DNA sequence: TGTGCCGGAAGGACAGGGGGCATCTACGAGCAGTACTTC. Translated: CAGRTGGIYEQYF.

CDR3: CSLVRGAGETQYF. CDR3 bases: TGCAGCCTCGTACGGGGGGCGGGGGAGACCCAGTACTTC. This chain connects TRBV29-1 to TRBJ2-5; tentative D call: TRBD2 (7 bases). The germline V gene encodes CDR1 SQVTM and CDR2 ANQGSEA. V shed 8 bases and J shed 5 bases, with 18 bases lying between them. The CDR3 consists of 13 residues.

This clone appeared once. V and J are TRBV9 and TRBJ2-3; 9 bases are a match to TRBD2. Trimming at V came to 4 bases and at J to 4 bases, leaving 10 bases not matched to a gene. The CDR3 runs to 16 residues. Germline V gene sequence: CDR1 SGDLS, CDR2 YYNGEE. The CDR3: CASSTSGTSRADTQYF. CDR3 bases: TGTGCCAGCAGCACCTCCGGGACTAGCAGGGCAGATACGCAGTATTTT.

The chain carries TRBV25-1 and TRBJ2-1; D call uncertain. The CDR3 totals 11 residues. Germline V CDR1 and CDR2: MGHDK, SYGVNS. The germline V and J ends were trimmed by 2 bases and 7 bases, with 3 bases remaining between them. The CDR3 region is CASSEVNEQFF. CDR3 DNA: TGTGCCAGCAGTGAAGTAAATGAGCAGTTCTTC.

The genes are TRBV7-3 and TRBJ2-1; weak D call: TRBD2 (5 bases). Germline V gives CDR1 SGHTA, CDR2 FQGTGA. CDR3 length: 13 amino acids. V lost 3 bases to trimming and J lost 7 bases, with 10 bases between them. In DNA, the CDR3 is TGTGCCAGCAGCTTCTCGGGGATGAATGAGCAGTTCTTC. This codes for CASSFSGMNEQFF.

This chain joins TRBV5-5 and TRBJ2-5; 7 bases line up with TRBD2. The CDR3 extends over 15 amino acids. Trimming removed 4 bases from V and 5 bases from J; junction bases left unmatched: 11. Germline V CDR1 and CDR2: SGHKS, YYEKEE (reference sequence). CDR3 amino acids: CASSHLKPGGETQYF. The CDR3 DNA follows: TGTGCCAGCAGCCACTTAAAGCCGGGAGGTGAGACCCAGTACTTC. Full variable domain (outside the CDR3, taken from reference TRBV5-5 and TRBJ2-5): DAGVTQSPTHLIKTRGQQVTLRCSPISGHKSVSWYQQVLGQGPQFIFQYYEKEERGRGNFPDRFSARQFPNYSSELNVNALLLGDSALYLCASSHLKPGGETQYFGPGTRLLVL.

The chain has TRBV9 and TRBJ1-6; possible D gene TRBD1, 5 bases. The CDR3 loop spans 19 amino acids. Trimming shortened V by 4 bases and J by 0 bases, and 20 bases separated the two germline ends. Germline lookup yields CDR1 SGDLS and CDR2 YYNGEE. The CDR3, as DNA: TGTGCCAGCAGCCTCCGTGGGGGGGAAGGGGACTCCTATAATTCACCCCTCCACTTT. This sequence encodes CASSLRGGEGDSYNSPLHF.

The V call is TRBV5-1, the J call TRBJ2-7; no clear D gene. Germline CDR1 and CDR2: SGHRS and YFSETQ. The CDR3 covers 14 residues. The V end was cut by 2 bases, the J end by 2 bases, with 11 bases between. CDR3 region: CASSFSPGPYEQYF. CDR3 nucleotide sequence: TGCGCCAGCAGCTTCAGTCCTGGCCCCTACGAGCAGTACTTC.

J is TRBJ1-1 and V is TRBV7-7; D gene unclear. From germline, CDR1 is SSHAT and CDR2 FNYEAQ (reference sequence). The CDR3 length is 13 residues. V lost 0 bases and J 5 bases, leaving 7 bases between the germline ends. The DNA of the CDR3 is TGTGCCAGCAGCTTAGCGGAGCGGACTGAAGCTTTCTTT. This codes for CASSLAERTEAFF.

The chain links TRBV6-5 to TRBJ1-1; 8 nucleotides line up with TRBD1. The germline V gene encodes CDR1 MNHEY and CDR2 SVGAGI. J gave up 0 bases and V 2 bases, and 2 bases lay outside the gene matches. There are 15 residues in the CDR3. CDR3 nucleotide sequence: TGTGCCAGCAGTTACGGGACAGGATTGAACACTGAAGCTTTCTTT. Protein: CASSYGTGLNTEAFF.

This clone occurred a few times. The gene calls are TRBV2 and TRBJ2-2; 11 positions agree with TRBD2. Germline V lookup: CDR1 SNHLY, CDR2 FYNNEI. CDR3 length equals 17 residues. The trim removed 0 bases at V and 1 base at J, leaving 1 base unmatched. The CDR3 region is CASSEATSGVNTGELFF. CDR3 nucleotide sequence: TGTGCCAGCAGTGAAGCGACTAGCGGGGTGAACACCGGGGAGCTGTTTTTT.

The chain has TRBV12-5 and TRBJ2-5, with TRBD2 matching over 13 bases. The V gene's germline CDR1 is LGHNT and CDR2 FRNRAP. This CDR3 has 15 amino acids. Trimming at V came to 6 bases and at J to 7 bases, leaving 8 bases not matched to a gene. In nucleotides, the CDR3 is TGTGCTAGTGGCATCGGGACTAGCGGGGCGGGGACCCAGTACTTC. It is translated as CASGIGTSGAGTQYF.

J is TRBJ2-1 and V is TRBV5-6; D unclear. Germline V CDR1 and CDR2: SGHDT, YYEEEE. The length of the CDR3 is 15 residues. Trimming stripped 5 bases from V and 1 base from J, with 13 bases between. The CDR3 bases are TGTGCCAGCAGTCCGAACGGGTTTTCCTACAATGAGCAGTTCTTC. Protein: CASSPNGFSYNEQFF.

The chain links TRBV6-1 to TRBJ2-3, with 12 bases lining up with TRBD2. The germline V gene has CDR1 MNHNS and CDR2 SASEGT. The CDR3 length is 15 residues. V was pared by 2 bases and J by 4 bases, with 1 base of the junction left unmatched. CDR3 region: CASSELAGGPDTQYF. CDR3 sequence (DNA): TGTGCCAGCAGTGAACTAGCGGGGGGGCCAGATACGCAGTATTTT.

The genes are TRBV18 and TRBJ2-2, with 12 bases aligning to TRBD2. CDR1 is KGHSH and CDR2 is LQKENI in the germline V gene. The CDR3 runs 18 residues. V shed 6 bases and J 0 bases; nucleotides not matched to a gene: 8. The DNA of the CDR3 is TGTGCCAGCTCCATAGGACTAGCGGGGAAACCGAACACCGGGGAGCTGTTTTTT. It codes for CASSIGLAGKPNTGELFF. The full variable domain, with the rest looked up from reference TRBV18 and TRBJ2-2, is NAGVMQNPRHLVRRRGQEARLRCSPMKGHSHVYWYRQLPEEGLKFMVYLQKENIIDESGMPKERFSAEFPKEGPSILRIQQVVRGDSAAYFCASSIGLAGKPNTGELFFGEGSRLTVL.

The chain recombines TRBV2 with TRBJ1-2, with TRBD1 identical over 9 bases. The CDR3 has 14 amino acids. The J segment lost 5 bases and the V segment lost 6 bases, leaving 7 bases of the junction unmatched. The germline V gene encodes CDR1 SNHLY and CDR2 FYNNEI. CDR3 sequence reads: CASRGGQGGYGYTF. CDR3 DNA: TGTGCCAGCAGGGGGGGACAGGGAGGATATGGCTACACCTTC.

The V call is TRBV19, the J call TRBJ1-1, with 7 bases fitting TRBD1. Per the germline V gene, CDR1 is LNHDA and CDR2 is SQIVND (reference sequence). The junction had 5 bases not matched to a gene; V was cut back by 8 bases and J by 2 bases. This CDR3 region has 13 residues. The CDR3 protein is CASQDRKNTEAFF. CDR3 nucleotide sequence: TGTGCCAGTCAGGACAGGAAAAACACTGAAGCTTTCTTT.

V and J are TRBV2 and TRBJ1-1; TRBD1 aligns across 7 bases. Germline CDR1 SNHLY, CDR2 FYNNEI. V was clipped by 5 bases and J by 0 bases; unmatched bases: 3. This CDR3 has 14 residues. CDR3: CASSLQGMNTEAFF. Written as DNA, the CDR3 is TGTGCCAGCAGTTTACAGGGGATGAACACTGAAGCTTTCTTT.

The chain has TRBV21-1 and TRBJ1-5; TRBD1, the table's D call, was not compared with the DNA. TRBV21-1 is described as a pseudogene. The CDR3 sequence is 16 residues long. This CDR3 reads CASSPFVTGGWKPQHF. CDR3 nucleotides: TGTGCCAGCAGCCCGTTTGTGACAGGGGGCTGGAAGCCCCAGCATTTT.

The chain recombines TRBV7-9 with TRBJ1-3; TRBD1 agrees at 7 bases. The CDR3 sequence is 15 residues long. Germline-derived CDR1 and CDR2 are SEHNR and FQNEAQ (reference sequence). Trimming at V came to 5 bases and at J to 0 bases, leaving 4 bases not matched to a gene. The CDR3 reads CASSLRQGSGNTIYF. The CDR3 nucleotides are TGTGCCAGCAGCCTCCGACAGGGCTCTGGAAACACCATATATTTT. The full variable domain, rest sourced from reference TRBV7-9 and TRBJ1-3, is DTGVSQNPRHKITKRGQNVTFRCDPISEHNRLYWYRQTLGQGPEFLTYFQNEAQLEKSRLLSDRFSAERPKGSFSTLEIQRTEQGDSAMYLCASSLRQGSGNTIYFGEGSWLTVV.

In DNA form, the CDR3 reads TGTGCCAGCAGCCAAGTCGTGGCCCGCACAGATACGCAGTATTTT. It specifies CASSQVVARTDTQYF. The rearrangement links TRBV4-2 to TRBJ2-3; D is ambiguous. This CDR3 spans 15 amino acids. Germline-derived CDR1 and CDR2 are LGHNA and YNFKEQ. V lost 1 base to trimming and J lost 1 base, with 9 bases between them.

Turning to this clone: A junction end diverges from the germline sequence, so it may reflect a read error. This rearrangement joins TRBV7-9 to TRBJ1-6; the match to TRBD1 covers 10 bases. The germline V gene has CDR1 SEHNR and CDR2 FQNEAQ (reference sequence). This CDR3 contains 16 residues. As DNA, the CDR3 is TGTTCCAGCAGCTTAGCAGTGGGACAGGGGAGATCACCCCTCCACTTT. Protein: CSSSLAVGQGRSPLHF.

V gene TRBV7-9 combines with J gene TRBJ1-1; 7 bases are a match to TRBD1. The CDR3 is 14 amino acids. With 5 bases clipped from V and 1 base from J, the junction kept 4 bases outside the gene matches. Per germline, CDR1 SEHNR and CDR2 FQNEAQ (reference sequence). CDR3 bases: TGTGCCAGCAGCAGCCGGGACAGGAACACTGAAGCTTTCTTT. Translation: CASSSRDRNTEAFF.

The genes are TRBV19 and TRBJ1-4, with 7 nucleotides matching TRBD1. Per the germline V gene, CDR1 is LNHDA and CDR2 is SQIVND (reference sequence). This CDR3 spans 14 amino acids. Germline trimming cut 5 bases from V and 8 bases from J; bases unmatched to any gene: 8. The CDR3 protein is CASSARGFDEKLFF. CDR3 bases: TGTGCCAGTAGTGCCAGGGGGTTCGACGAAAAACTGTTTTTT.

In DNA form, the CDR3 reads TGTGCCAGCAGCCAAGGGGACAGGCAAGGTGGCTACACCTTC. It codes for CASSQGDRQGGYTF. This sequence joins TRBV4-2 and TRBJ1-2, with 8 bases identical to TRBD1. CDR3 length equals 14 residues. With 1 base clipped from V and 7 bases from J, the junction kept 5 bases outside the gene matches. Germline V gene data show CDR1 as LGHNA and CDR2 as YNFKEQ.

The gene calls are TRBV5-1 and TRBJ1-1; no clear D. CDR3 length: 12 residues. Germline loops: CDR1 SGHRS, CDR2 YFSETQ. Trimming removed 7 bases at V and 11 bases at J, with 18 bases between. CDR3 DNA: TGCGCCAGCTCCGGCGGGGAACTGTCGGCTTTCTTT. Its translation is CASSGGELSAFF.